The entry below gives a single TCR beta chain sequence along with its context. Sequencing used immunoSEQ multiplex PCR; TCRdb keeps in-frame clones, though not all of them. The table has just over 50,000 clones, around 86% seen once. The data derive from a study of blood T cell repertoires in COVID-19. CDR3 size: 15 residues. Trimming at V came to 7 bases and at J to 5 bases, leaving 11 bases not matched to a gene. Germline V gene sequence: CDR1 KGHDR, CDR2 SFDVKD. The sequenced material came from peripheral blood. This receptor was obtained from a man between 65 and 80 years old with acute or convalescent COVID-19. The chain is built from TRBV24-1 and TRBJ2-3; TRBD2 matches at 7 bases. The DNA of the CDR3 is TGTGCCACCAGCCCTGGGGGGGAGGGCCGAGATACGCAGTATTTT. It yields the protein CATSPGGEGRDTQYF.